These 26 T cell receptor beta chains were all obtained from the same sample, sequenced in a study of monozygotic twins with inflammatory bowel disease. No DNA is given; TCRdb re-called the 5' RACE reads and lists each CDR3 protein once. The sample table sets out approximately 300,000 distinct CDR3 sequences. The sample consisted of blood. The receptor source for this set is a human donor with ulcerative colitis or Crohn's disease, or a healthy co-twin of an affected twin (not recorded which).

This rearrangement joins TRBV4-3 to TRBJ2-1; TCRdb's D call of TRBD1 is untestable without DNA. This CDR3 region has 17 residues. Germline V gives CDR1 LGHNA, CDR2 YSLEER. The CDR3: CASSQGRGLSSYNEQFF.

The chain links TRBV12-3 or TRBV12-4 to TRBJ1-6. The CDR3 is made up of 13 amino acids. The CDR3 reads CASSLIARSPLHF.

This chain connects TRBV29-1 to TRBJ1-1; TCRdb indicates TRBD1, and absent DNA this call remains unverified. The length of the CDR3 is 13 residues. Germline-derived CDR1 and CDR2 are SQVTM and ANQGSEA. The CDR3 sequence is CSVHNRVVTEAFF. Full variable domain (outside the CDR3, taken from reference TRBV29-1 and TRBJ1-1): SAVISQKPSRDICQRGTSLTIQCQVDSQVTMMFWYRQQPGQSLTLIATANQGSEATYESGFVIDKFPISRPNLTFSTLTVSNMSPEDSSIYLCSVHNRVVTEAFFGQGTRLTVV.

J is TRBJ2-3 and V is TRBV6-6. The CDR3 runs 13 residues. Germline loops: CDR1 MNHNY, CDR2 SVGAGI (reference sequence). CDR3 region: CASSYSTDNTQYF.

This sequence joins TRBV27 and TRBJ2-5. This CDR3 has 16 amino acids. Germline V gene sequence: CDR1 MNHEY, CDR2 SMNVEV (reference sequence). CDR3 region: CASRSLIQTYQETQYF.

The chain couples TRBV5-1 to TRBJ2-3. The V gene's germline CDR1 is SGHRS and CDR2 YFSETQ. The length of the CDR3 is 14 residues. The CDR3 sequence: CASSFRLSRDTQYF.

J is TRBJ2-4 and V is TRBV3-1; the TCRdb D gene call, TRBD2, has no DNA to confirm it. The CDR3 length is 14 residues. In germline, CDR1 is LGHDT, CDR2 YNNKEL (reference sequence). The CDR3: CASSQDGMVNIQYF.

The gene calls are TRBV7-9 and TRBJ2-2. Germline assignment: CDR1 SEHNR and CDR2 FQNEAQ (reference sequence). This CDR3 spans 14 amino acids. CDR3 in amino acids: CASSLGSLDGELFF.

This chain uses TRBV12-3 or TRBV12-4 with TRBJ2-2. CDR3 length equals 16 residues. This CDR3 reads CASSAYRAGSTGELFF.

The gene calls are TRBV15 and TRBJ1-1. This CDR3 spans 13 amino acids. CDR1 is LNHNV and CDR2 is YYDKDF in the germline V gene (reference sequence). CDR3 region: CATSRVSNTEAFF.

This sequence joins TRBV28 and TRBJ2-2; TCRdb selects TRBD2, and the lack of DNA leaves this call unchecked. The CDR3 spans 17 residues. The germline gives CDR1 MDHEN, CDR2 SYDVKM. The CDR3 spells CASSSSGPPILTGELFF.

The J gene is TRBJ2-2, the V gene TRBV9; lacking DNA, the TRBD1 call made by TCRdb goes unchecked. There are 16 residues in the CDR3. Germline CDR1 and CDR2: SGDLS and YYNGEE. This chain's CDR3 is CASSVSGGLGTGELFF.

The chain recombines TRBV12-3 or TRBV12-4 with TRBJ2-1; the TCRdb call, TRBD1, lacks DNA for checking. The CDR3 sequence is 15 residues long. The CDR3 protein is CASSSGTGAFDEQFF.

The chain is built from TRBV5-1 and TRBJ2-2; the TCRdb call, TRBD1, lacks DNA for checking. Germline V gene sequence: CDR1 SGHRS, CDR2 YFSETQ. CDR3 length: 15 residues. This CDR3 is CASSLQGADTGELFF.

The chain joins TRBV7-9 to TRBJ1-2; checking the TCRdb D call of TRBD1 is not possible without DNA. This CDR3 contains 15 residues. Germline V gene data show CDR1 as SEHNR and CDR2 as FQNEAQ (reference sequence). The CDR3 sequence: CASSSQTGGLNGYTF.

The rearrangement joins TRBV20-1 to TRBJ1-6. The germline V gene has CDR1 DFQATT and CDR2 SNEGSKA (reference sequence). The CDR3 covers 16 residues. CDR3 amino acids: CSARTGGGRDNSPLHF.

The V call is TRBV20-1, the J call TRBJ2-7; TCRdb lists TRBD2, though no DNA is available to test this call. CDR1 is DFQATT and CDR2 is SNEGSKA in the germline V gene (reference sequence). The length of the CDR3 is 15 residues. The CDR3 reads CSARGTSGGLYEQYF.

V usage is TRBV5-1 and J usage is TRBJ2-7; TCRdb's D gene call, TRBD2, goes unchecked for lack of DNA. This CDR3 contains 17 residues. Germline lookup yields CDR1 SGHRS and CDR2 YFSETQ. The CDR3 region is CASSLRGTSGISYEQYF.

The chain joins TRBV12-3 or TRBV12-4 to TRBJ2-2; checking the TCRdb D call of TRBD1 is not possible without DNA. The CDR3 contains 17 residues. The CDR3: CASRNPWGGARPGELFF.

The genes are TRBV29-1 and TRBJ2-3; the TCRdb call, TRBD1, lacks DNA for checking. Germline CDR1 and CDR2: SQVTM and ANQGSEA. This CDR3 is 15 amino acids long. The CDR3 here is CSVPKGGLSADTQYF.

This rearrangement joins TRBV29-1 to TRBJ2-7. The CDR3 has 14 residues. CDR1 SQVTM and CDR2 ANQGSEA come from the germline V gene. The CDR3 loop reads CSVDKDGASYEQYF.

The CDR3 protein is CASSMSGLAVNTGELFF. This chain links TRBV19 with TRBJ2-2; TCRdb reports TRBD2, a call that lacks DNA to check it against. This CDR3 has 17 residues. CDR1 LNHDA and CDR2 SQIVND come from the germline V gene (reference sequence).

The chain is built from TRBV5-4 and TRBJ2-1; TCRdb proposes TRBD2, but this gene call is untestable without DNA. Germline V gives CDR1 SGHNT, CDR2 YYREEE (reference sequence). The CDR3 extends over 15 amino acids. CDR3 protein: CASSLDGGGAYEQFF.

The rearrangement uses TRBV5-1 and TRBJ2-7; TCRdb reports TRBD1, a call that lacks DNA to check it against. The length of the CDR3 is 15 residues. Germline V gene sequence: CDR1 SGHRS, CDR2 YFSETQ. The CDR3 protein is CASSPLSSYPTEQYF.

The rearrangement uses TRBV27 and TRBJ2-2; no DNA is available, so the TRBD1 call from TCRdb remains unchecked. CDR1 MNHEY and CDR2 SMNVEV come from the germline V gene (reference sequence). There are 16 residues in the CDR3. The CDR3 spells CASRSATGGGTGELFF.

The rearrangement joins TRBV5-1 to TRBJ1-4. The CDR3 extends over 15 amino acids. Germline V gene sequence: CDR1 SGHRS, CDR2 YFSETQ. The CDR3 sequence is CASSPEPATNEKLFF.